This TCR beta chain was captured by sequencing in a study of regulatory T cells in long-lasting Graves disease. To note about this clonotype: Its antigen is as yet unknown.

The time point is: persistent/refractory GD, antithyroid drugs over 5 years with positive TRAb. From RNA extracted from PBMCs, the TCR library was made. Peripheral blood, 7.5 to 9 milliliters of it, was drawn into EDTA tubes. Whole-study findings and limits: Study was limited to peripheral blood, excluding thyroid tissue.

With iRepertoire HTBI primers and Arm-PCR of CDR3 regions, TCR beta libraries were built. MiXCR, run by TCRdb on the multiplex PCR reads, gives a single entry per CDR3 protein. This table has under 500,000 distinct CDR3 sequences, less than 25% appearing once. The sequences come from peripheral blood mononuclear cells (PBMCs), collected when the disease was refractory, from a patient treated with antithyroid drugs. This sequence originates from a female donor with Graves disease.

The CDR3 reads CASSLLRTPLHF. The CDR3 DNA sequence: TGTGCCAGCAGCTTACTCCGGACACCCCTCCACTTT. This chain joins TRBV7-3 and TRBJ1-6; D unclear. Trimming removed 2 bases at V and 11 bases at J, with 7 bases between. The length of the CDR3 is 12 residues. CDR1 SGHTA and CDR2 FQGTGA come from the germline V gene.